The 11 T cell receptor beta chains below come from one sample, sequenced in a study of control samples from healthy donors and cancer patients. Sequencing used immunoSEQ multiplex PCR; TCRdb keeps in-frame clones, though not all of them. The top ten clones hold approximately 40% of a sample with roughly 49,000 clones, approximately 91% of them seen once. Source material: PBMCs. Source of these receptors: a man aged 50 to 59 with head and neck cancer.

The chain uses TRBV5-1 and TRBJ1-1; a possible D gene is TRBD1 (5 bases). The CDR3 is 14 amino acids. Germline CDR1 and CDR2: SGHRS and YFSETQ. Trimming stripped 0 bases from V and 2 bases from J, with 8 bases between. The CDR3 loop is CASSLEGLNTEAFF. In DNA form, the CDR3 reads TGCGCCAGCAGCTTGGAGGGACTCAACACTGAAGCTTTCTTT.

This clone was counted only a few times. The rearrangement links TRBV5-1 to TRBJ1-5; TRBD1 matches at 8 bases. The CDR3 consists of 18 residues. Germline CDR1 and CDR2: SGHRS and YFSETQ. V gave up 4 bases and J gave up 1 base; unmatched junction bases: 13. DNA of the CDR3: TGCGCCAGCAGCCCCGGTTCGGCAGGGGGCCGAAGCAATCAGCCCCAGCATTTT. Translation: CASSPGSAGGRSNQPQHF.

The J gene is TRBJ1-2, the V gene TRBV11-2; D gene unclear. Trimming pared 4 bases from V and 1 base from J, leaving 4 bases between. The CDR3 is made up of 12 amino acids. From germline, CDR1 is SGHAT and CDR2 FQNNGV. CDR3 coding DNA: TGTGCCAGCAGCTCCGGTAACTATGGCTACACCTTC. Protein: CASSSGNYGYTF. Complete variable domain (other parts from reference TRBV11-2 and TRBJ1-2): EAGVAQSPRYKIIEKRQSVAFWCNPISGHATLYWYQQILGQGPKLLIQFQNNGVVDDSQLPKDRFSAERLKGVDSTLKIQPAKLEDSAVYLCASSSGNYGYTFGSGTRLTVV.

This chain uses TRBV5-5 with TRBJ1-1; D ambiguous. This CDR3 is 14 amino acids long. The germline CDR1 and CDR2 sequences are SGHKS and YYEKEE (reference sequence). Trimming pared 0 bases from V and 3 bases from J, leaving 9 bases between. CDR3 sequence reads: CASSLARRDTEAFF. In DNA, the CDR3 is TGTGCCAGCAGCTTGGCCAGGAGGGACACTGAAGCTTTCTTT.

The chain combines TRBV19 with TRBJ2-4; D is unresolved. The CDR3 runs 17 residues. Per the germline V gene, CDR1 is LNHDA and CDR2 is SQIVND (reference sequence). V lost 4 bases, J lost 0 bases, and 16 bases lay in between. CDR3 in amino acids: CASSRVPDQLAKNIQYF. Here the CDR3 DNA reads TGTGCCAGTAGTAGAGTCCCGGACCAGCTAGCCAAAAACATTCAGTACTTC.

There are a few counts of this clone. J is TRBJ2-5 and V is TRBV20-1; D not certain. Trimming removed 4 bases at V and 2 bases at J, with 5 bases between. The CDR3 length is 11 residues. Per germline, CDR1 DFQATT and CDR2 SNEGSKA (reference sequence). The CDR3 nucleotides read TGCAGTGCTATCATTCAAGAGACCCAGTACTTC. Translating it yields CSAIIQETQYF.

This chain links TRBV6-4 with TRBJ2-3, with TRBD2 matching over 10 bases. This CDR3 has 14 residues. V lost 3 bases, J lost 4 bases, and 1 base stayed unmatched. Germline V lookup: CDR1 MRHNA, CDR2 SNTAGT. The CDR3 DNA reads as TGTGCCAGCAGTGAGGGACTAGCGTCAGATACGCAGTATTTT. It translates to CASSEGLASDTQYF.

The gene calls are TRBV6-4 and TRBJ2-1, with 9 nucleotides matching TRBD2. Germline-derived CDR1 and CDR2 are MRHNA and SNTAGT. Trimming cost V 4 bases and J 1 base; bases outside gene matches: 2. The CDR3 is made up of 15 amino acids. CDR3 residues: CASSASGGSYNEQFF. CDR3 nucleotides: TGTGCCAGCAGTGCGAGCGGGGGGTCCTACAATGAGCAGTTCTTC.

The V call is TRBV5-4, the J call TRBJ2-5; TRBD2 is a possible D gene (5 bases). This CDR3 comprises 14 residues. The V end was cut by 4 bases, the J end by 3 bases, with 13 bases between. In germline, CDR1 is SGHNT, CDR2 YYREEE (reference sequence). The CDR3: CASSPLGGEETQYF. The CDR3 DNA follows: TGTGCCAGCAGCCCACTCGGAGGAGAAGAGACCCAGTACTTC.

The chain couples TRBV6-5 to TRBJ1-6; maybe TRBD1 (5 bases). The ends were cut back, 6 bases at V and 7 bases at J, with 16 bases in the middle. The germline CDR1 and CDR2 sequences are MNHEY and SVGAGI. The length of the CDR3 is 15 residues. This chain's CDR3 is CASSWPRATNSPLHF. The CDR3 DNA reads as TGTGCCAGCAGCTGGCCCAGGGCGACAAATTCACCCCTCCACTTT.

The chain joins TRBV4-1 to TRBJ2-5; TRBD1 or TRBD2 may be the D gene (5 bases each). The CDR3 has 15 amino acids. Trimming cost V 1 base and J 3 bases, with 12 bases left between them. Germline V gene lookup returns CDR1 MGHRA and CDR2 YSYEKL. CDR3 sequence: CASSQAGPREETQYF. The CDR3 coding sequence is TGCGCCAGCAGCCAAGCGGGACCCAGGGAAGAGACCCAGTACTTC.